This T cell receptor beta chain was captured in a study of blood T cells in healthy people across ages. A sample-barcoded 5' primer and a J-beta primer mix were used in a second PCR of about 6 to 12 cycles. Through a template-switch adaptor with 12 random nucleotides, each cDNA molecule received a tag. TCRdb called the 5' RACE reads again in MiXCR, with one record for every CDR3 protein. Counted here are around 1,600,000 distinct CDR3 sequences, around 40% occurring once; the ten biggest clones make up 4%. This CDR3 is 14 amino acids long. The germline CDR1 and CDR2 sequences are SGHTA and FQGNSA. Trimming cost V 3 bases and J 4 bases, with 11 bases left between them. Study observations and caveats: TCR beta diversity, measured per million T cells, fell in a roughly linear way with age. Diversity was higher, and naive CD4+ cells more numerous, in long-lived donors than in aged donors.

This clonotype was seen only a few times. Its antigen is as yet unknown. Sequencing was done on a sample of blood. This receptor was taken from a woman aged 18-30 years in good health. The chain recombines TRBV7-2 with TRBJ2-3; the D call may be TRBD1 or TRBD2 (5 bases each). The CDR3 DNA is TGTGCCAGCAGCTTCTCAGGGACCTCAGATACGCAGTATTTT. It encodes CASSFSGTSDTQYF.